The entry that follows covers one T cell receptor (beta chain) sequence. The clone's antigen remains unknown. Base-call qualities are not available, and no considerably larger clone is one nucleotide away. Taken from cysteine to phenylalanine, the CDR3 has 16 residues. Just CDR3 DNA is preserved here, 48 bases in frame from base 1. Ends trimmed: V by 3 bases, J by 2 bases; bases unmatched to a gene: 9. CDR1 KGHSH and CDR2 LQKENI are derived from the germline V gene. The CDR3 regions of human TCRbeta chains were analyzed by immunosequencing. On the study's bioinformatics: Repertoire TCRs were checked for matches against a reference library of SARS-CoV-2-specific TCRs that had been generated using the MIRA antigen-specificity platform. Breadth meant the fraction of unique TCRs that were SARS-CoV-2-associated, whereas depth meant the fraction of total T cells that were SARS-CoV-2-associated. Using the MIRA data, each spike-specific TCR was mapped to the spike region that the TCR reacts to and placed in a CD4 or CD8 class. Log10-transformed breadth and depth values were compared by one-way ANOVA with Sidak's multiple comparisons tests. TCRdb's version of the immuneACCESS table is confined to in-frame rearrangements and falls short of the full clone set. An unresolved V gene accounts for under half of the shortfall where checked; the remainder is of unknown origin. V, J and clone size are those of that table, while D and trimming were read from the DNA. For this sample the table gives approximately 150,000 clones, of which about 91% were detected only once. Together, the top ten hold under 2% of the sample.

This record belongs to a study of T cell responses to AZD1222 COVID-19 vaccine (dated by TCRdb to about 2021). Study-level background: A total of about 240 trial participants underwent TCR sequencing, of whom 207 received two doses of AZD1222 and about 25 received two doses of the MenACWY control vaccine. Trial participants were enrolled by age into 18-55, 56-69 and 70-plus year subgroups, with approximately 150, 28 and 58 TCR-sequenced participants respectively.

Overall results and qualifications from the work: Participants were mostly white British, with more females than males. The authors suggested clonal diversity may have been underestimated. No day 14 peak-response samples were available, so repertoires were characterized only after the peak T cell response. The 56-69-year group was small, and its depth increase did not reach significance, likely because of low power. The whole spike protein was spanned by vaccine-associated CD4 TCRs, and dominant responses were seen in regions 160-218 and 743-854. Conclusions about previously exposed vaccinees are limited because only six or seven AZD1222 recipients were SARS-CoV-2 seropositive at baseline. After two AZD1222 doses, both the breadth and the depth of spike-specific TCRs were significantly higher than at day 0 and than in MenACWY recipients. Epitopes outside the regions mutated in the B.1.351 and B.1.1.7 variants were reportedly recognized by nearly half of the unique spike-specific TCRs.

In the paper's terms, the time point label means: about 28 days (+/-7) after the second vaccine dose. AZD1222 recipients with second doses at about 4 weeks or about 12 weeks were pooled, because spike-specific TCR depth and breadth did not differ between schedules. Vaccinee samples were obtained from the UK trials COV001 and COV002, which included a single-blind randomized controlled phase 2/3 trial of AZD1222 (ChAdOx1 nCoV-19) in healthy adults. Trial participant PBMC samples were collected at day 0 and day 28 after the second dose for TCRbeta chain sequencing. The material was peripheral blood, obtained 28 days after the second AZD1222 dose. The V and J segments used are TRBV18 and TRBJ2-5, with 7 bases aligning to TRBD2. The receptor comes from an adult who received the AZD1222 COVID-19 vaccine. Here is the DNA: TGTGCCAGCTCACCCGGGCCAGCGGGGACTCAAGAGACCCAGTACTTC. It translates as CASSPGPAGTQETQYF. Here the CDR3 is joined to the reference TRBV18 and TRBJ2-5 genes, and the full variable domain is: NAGVMQNPRHLVRRRGQEARLRCSPMKGHSHVYWYRQLPEEGLKFMVYLQKENIIDESGMPKERFSAEFPKEGPSILRIQQVVRGDSAAYFCASSPGPAGTQETQYFGPGTRLLVL.